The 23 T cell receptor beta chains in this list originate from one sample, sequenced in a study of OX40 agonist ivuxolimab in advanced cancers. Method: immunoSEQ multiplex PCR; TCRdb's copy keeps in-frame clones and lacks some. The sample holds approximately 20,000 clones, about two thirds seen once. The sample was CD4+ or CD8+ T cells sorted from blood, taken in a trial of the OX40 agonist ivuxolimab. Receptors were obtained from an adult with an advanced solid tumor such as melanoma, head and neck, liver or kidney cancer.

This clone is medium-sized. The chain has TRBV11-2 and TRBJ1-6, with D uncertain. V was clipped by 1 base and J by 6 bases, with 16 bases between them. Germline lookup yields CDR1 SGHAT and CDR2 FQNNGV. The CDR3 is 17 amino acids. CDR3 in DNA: TGTGCCAGCAGCTTAGCGGGTTTCGGAAAGTCTAATTCACCCCTCCACTTT. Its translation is CASSLAGFGKSNSPLHF.

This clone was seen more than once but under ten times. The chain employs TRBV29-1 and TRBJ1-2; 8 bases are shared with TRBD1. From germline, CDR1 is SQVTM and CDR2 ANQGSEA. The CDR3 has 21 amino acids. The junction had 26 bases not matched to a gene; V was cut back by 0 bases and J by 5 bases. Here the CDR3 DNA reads TGCAGCGTTGAAGATCAAACACAAGGTTGGACAGGGATCCTTGAGGGGTATGGCTACACCTTC. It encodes CSVEDQTQGWTGILEGYGYTF.

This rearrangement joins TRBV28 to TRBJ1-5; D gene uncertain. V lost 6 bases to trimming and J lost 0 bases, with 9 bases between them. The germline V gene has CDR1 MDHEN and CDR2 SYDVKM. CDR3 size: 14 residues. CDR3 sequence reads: CASRGGYSNQPQHF. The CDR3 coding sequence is TGTGCCAGCAGGGGAGGATATAGCAATCAGCCCCAGCATTTT.

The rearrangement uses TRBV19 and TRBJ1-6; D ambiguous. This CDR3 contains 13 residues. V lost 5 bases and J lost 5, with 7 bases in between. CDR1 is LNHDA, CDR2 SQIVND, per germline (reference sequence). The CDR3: CASSQRDNSPLHF. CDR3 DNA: TGTGCCAGTAGTCAGAGGGATAATTCACCCCTCCACTTT.

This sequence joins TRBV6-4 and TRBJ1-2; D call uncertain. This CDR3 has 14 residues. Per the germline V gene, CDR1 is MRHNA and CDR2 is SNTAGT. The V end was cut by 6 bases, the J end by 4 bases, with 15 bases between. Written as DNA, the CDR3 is TGTGCCAGCAGCCCAGGATTGAACAGCTATGGCTACACCTTC. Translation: CASSPGLNSYGYTF.

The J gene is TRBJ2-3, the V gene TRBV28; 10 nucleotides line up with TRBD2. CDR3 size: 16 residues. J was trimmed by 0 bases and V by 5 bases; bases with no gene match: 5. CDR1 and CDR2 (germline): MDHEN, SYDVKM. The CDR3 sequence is CASSLSSGSSTDTQYF. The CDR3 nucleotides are TGTGCCAGCAGTCTGTCTAGCGGGAGCAGCACAGATACGCAGTATTTT.

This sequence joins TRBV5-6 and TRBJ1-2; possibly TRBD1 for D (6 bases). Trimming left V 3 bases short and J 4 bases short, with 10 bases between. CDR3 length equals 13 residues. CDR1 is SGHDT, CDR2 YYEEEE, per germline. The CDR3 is CASSYGQRYGYTF. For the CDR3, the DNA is TGTGCCAGCAGCTACGGACAGCGCTATGGCTACACCTTC.

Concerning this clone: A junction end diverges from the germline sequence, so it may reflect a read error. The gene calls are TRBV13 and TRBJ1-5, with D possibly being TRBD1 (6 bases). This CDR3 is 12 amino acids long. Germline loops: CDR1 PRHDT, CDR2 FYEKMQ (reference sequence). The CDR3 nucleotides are TGTGCCATCAGCGAGGGGGGCCAGCCCCAGCATTTT. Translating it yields CAISEGGQPQHF.

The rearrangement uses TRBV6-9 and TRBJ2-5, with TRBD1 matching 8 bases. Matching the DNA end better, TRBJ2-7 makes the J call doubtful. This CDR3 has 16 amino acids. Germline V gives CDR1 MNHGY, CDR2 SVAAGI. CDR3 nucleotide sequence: TGTGCCAGCAGTTCCCCCTGGCAGGGGGCGTGGGCCGAGCAGTACTTC. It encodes CASSSPWQGAWAEQYF.

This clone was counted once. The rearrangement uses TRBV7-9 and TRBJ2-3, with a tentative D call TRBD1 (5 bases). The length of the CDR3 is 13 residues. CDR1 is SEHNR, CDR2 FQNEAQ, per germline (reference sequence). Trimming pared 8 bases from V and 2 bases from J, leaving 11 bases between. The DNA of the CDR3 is TGTGCCAGCCGCACAGGAAACACAGATACGCAGTATTTT. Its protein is CASRTGNTDTQYF.

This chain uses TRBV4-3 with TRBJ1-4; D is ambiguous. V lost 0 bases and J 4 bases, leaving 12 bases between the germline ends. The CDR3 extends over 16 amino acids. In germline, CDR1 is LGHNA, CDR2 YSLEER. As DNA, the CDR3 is TGCGCCAGCAGCCAAGATCAAGGGATGGTTAATGAAAAACTGTTTTTT. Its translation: CASSQDQGMVNEKLFF.

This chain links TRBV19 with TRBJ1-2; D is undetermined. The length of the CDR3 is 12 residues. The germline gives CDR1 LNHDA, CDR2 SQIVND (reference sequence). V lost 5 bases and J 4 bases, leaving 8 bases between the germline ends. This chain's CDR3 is CASSAARYGYTF. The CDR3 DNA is TGTGCCAGTAGTGCAGCCCGCTATGGCTACACCTTC.

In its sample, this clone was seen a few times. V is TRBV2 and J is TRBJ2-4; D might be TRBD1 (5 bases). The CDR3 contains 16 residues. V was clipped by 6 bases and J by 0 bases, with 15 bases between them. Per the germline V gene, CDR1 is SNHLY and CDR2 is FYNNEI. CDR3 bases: TGTGCCAGCAGGGGCACAGGCCCGATAGCCAAAAACATTCAGTACTTC. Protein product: CASRGTGPIAKNIQYF.

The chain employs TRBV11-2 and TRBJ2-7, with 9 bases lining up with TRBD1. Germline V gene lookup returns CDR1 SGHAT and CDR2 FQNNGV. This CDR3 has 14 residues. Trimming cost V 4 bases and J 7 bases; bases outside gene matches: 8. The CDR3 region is CASSYTGTGNEQYF. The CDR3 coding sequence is TGTGCCAGCAGCTATACAGGGACAGGGAATGAGCAGTACTTC.

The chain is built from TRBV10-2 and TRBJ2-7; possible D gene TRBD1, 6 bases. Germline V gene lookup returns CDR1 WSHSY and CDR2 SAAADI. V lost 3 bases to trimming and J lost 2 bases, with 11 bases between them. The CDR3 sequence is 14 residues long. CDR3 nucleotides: TGCGCCAGCAGTGAAGTTGGACAGACCTACGAGCAGTACTTC. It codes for CASSEVGQTYEQYF.

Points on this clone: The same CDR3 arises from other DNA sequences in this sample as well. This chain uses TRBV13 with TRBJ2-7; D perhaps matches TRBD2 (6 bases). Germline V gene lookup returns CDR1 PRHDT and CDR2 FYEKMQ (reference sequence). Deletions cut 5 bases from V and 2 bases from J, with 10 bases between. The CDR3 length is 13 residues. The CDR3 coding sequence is TGTGCCAGCAGCCCGGGGAGGACCTACGAGCAGTACTTC. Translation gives CASSPGRTYEQYF. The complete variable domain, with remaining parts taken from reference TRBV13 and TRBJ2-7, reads AAGVIQSPRHLIKEKRETATLKCYPIPRHDTVYWYQQGPGQDPQFLISFYEKMQSDKGSIPDRFSAQQFSDYHSELNMSSLELGDSALYFCASSPGRTYEQYFGPGTRLTVT.

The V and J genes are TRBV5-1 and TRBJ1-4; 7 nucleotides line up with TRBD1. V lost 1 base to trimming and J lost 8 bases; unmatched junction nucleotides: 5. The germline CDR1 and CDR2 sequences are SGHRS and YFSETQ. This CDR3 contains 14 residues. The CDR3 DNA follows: TGCGCCAGCAGCTTGCACAGGGGTAAAGAAAAACTGTTTTTT. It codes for CASSLHRGKEKLFF.

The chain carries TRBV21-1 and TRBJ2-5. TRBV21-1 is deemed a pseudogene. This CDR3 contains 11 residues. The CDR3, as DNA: TGTGCCAGCAGCAAAAGGGAGACCCAGTACTTC. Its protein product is CASSKRETQYF.

Written as DNA, the CDR3 is TGTGCCACCTCGGACAGCCCCTACGAGCAGTACTTC. Amino acid sequence: CATSDSPYEQYF. The chain uses TRBV19 and TRBJ2-7, with D perhaps matching TRBD1 (6 bases). Looked up from germline, CDR1 is LNHDA and CDR2 is SQIVND (reference sequence). Trimming shortened V by 10 bases and J by 2 bases, and 12 bases separated the two germline ends. The CDR3 has 12 residues.

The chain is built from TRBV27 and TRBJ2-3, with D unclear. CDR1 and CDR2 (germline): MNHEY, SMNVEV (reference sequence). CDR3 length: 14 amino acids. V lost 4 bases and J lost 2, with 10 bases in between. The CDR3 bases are TGTGCCAGCAGTTCACTCCTACACACAGATACGCAGTATTTT. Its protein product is CASSSLLHTDTQYF.

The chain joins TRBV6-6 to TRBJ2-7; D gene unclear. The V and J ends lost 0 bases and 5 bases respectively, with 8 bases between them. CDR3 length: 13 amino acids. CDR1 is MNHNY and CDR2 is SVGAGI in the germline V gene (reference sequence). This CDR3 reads CASSYSPTHEQYF. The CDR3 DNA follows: TGTGCCAGCAGTTACTCCCCAACCCACGAGCAGTACTTC.

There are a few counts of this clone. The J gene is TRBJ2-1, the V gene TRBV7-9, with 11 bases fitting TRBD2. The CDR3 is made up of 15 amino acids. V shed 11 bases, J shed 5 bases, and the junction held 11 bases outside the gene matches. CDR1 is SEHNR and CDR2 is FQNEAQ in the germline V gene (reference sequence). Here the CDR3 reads CAGTLLAGDHNEQFF. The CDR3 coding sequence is TGTGCCGGAACCCTACTAGCGGGAGACCACAATGAGCAGTTCTTC.

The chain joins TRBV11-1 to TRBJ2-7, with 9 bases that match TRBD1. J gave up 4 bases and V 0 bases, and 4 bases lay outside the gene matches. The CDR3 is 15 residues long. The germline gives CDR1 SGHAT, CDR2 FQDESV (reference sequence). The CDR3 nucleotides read TGTGCCAGCAGCTTAGCCGGGACAGGGAAGTACGAGCAGTACTTC. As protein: CASSLAGTGKYEQYF.